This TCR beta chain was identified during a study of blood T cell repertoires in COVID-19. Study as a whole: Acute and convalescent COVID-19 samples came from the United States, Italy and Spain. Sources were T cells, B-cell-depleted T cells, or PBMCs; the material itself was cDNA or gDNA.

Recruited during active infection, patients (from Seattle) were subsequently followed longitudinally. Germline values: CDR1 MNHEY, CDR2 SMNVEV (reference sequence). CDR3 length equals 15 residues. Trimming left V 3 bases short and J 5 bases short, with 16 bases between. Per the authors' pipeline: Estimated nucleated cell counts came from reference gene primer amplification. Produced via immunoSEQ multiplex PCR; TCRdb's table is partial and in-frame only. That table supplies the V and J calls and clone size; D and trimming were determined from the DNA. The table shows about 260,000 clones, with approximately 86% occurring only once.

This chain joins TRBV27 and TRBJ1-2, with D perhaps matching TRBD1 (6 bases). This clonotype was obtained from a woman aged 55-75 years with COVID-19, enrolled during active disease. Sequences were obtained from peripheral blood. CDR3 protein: CASSFSRGWEYGYTF. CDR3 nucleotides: TGTGCCAGCAGTTTCTCGAGGGGGTGGGAGTATGGCTACACCTTC.